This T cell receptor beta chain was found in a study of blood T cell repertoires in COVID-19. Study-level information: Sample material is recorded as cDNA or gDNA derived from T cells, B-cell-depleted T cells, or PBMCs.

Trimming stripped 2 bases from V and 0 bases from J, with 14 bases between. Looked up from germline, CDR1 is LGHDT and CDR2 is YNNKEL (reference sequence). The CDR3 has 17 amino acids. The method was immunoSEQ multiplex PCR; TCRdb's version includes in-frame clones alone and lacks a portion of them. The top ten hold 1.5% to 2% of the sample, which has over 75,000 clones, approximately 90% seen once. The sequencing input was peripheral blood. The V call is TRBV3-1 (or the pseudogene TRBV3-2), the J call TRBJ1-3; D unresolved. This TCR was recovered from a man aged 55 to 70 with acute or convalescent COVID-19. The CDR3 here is CASSQTIDGTSGNTIYF. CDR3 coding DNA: TGTGCCAGCAGCCAAACTATCGACGGTACCTCTGGAAACACCATATATTTT.